Here is one TCR beta chain with its context. Measured with immunoSEQ multiplex PCR; TCRdb has only the in-frame clones, and not every one. The sample lists a few hundred thousand clones; just under 90% were seen once. This sample is drawn from a study of blood T cell repertoires in COVID-19. Study-wide context: Specimens from acute and convalescent COVID-19 originated in the United States, Italy and Spain.

The length of the CDR3 is 15 residues. V shed 0 bases and J shed 4 bases, with 12 bases lying between them. Germline V CDR1 and CDR2: SGHRS, YFSETQ. This sequence originates from a man aged 25 to 40 who had recovered from COVID-19. The source material was PBMCs or T cells enriched from blood (not recorded which). The rearrangement uses TRBV5-1 and TRBJ2-3, with D perhaps TRBD2 (6 bases). The CDR3 is CASSLGWGRPDTQYF. CDR3 DNA: TGCGCCAGCAGCTTGGGGTGGGGGAGGCCAGATACGCAGTATTTT.